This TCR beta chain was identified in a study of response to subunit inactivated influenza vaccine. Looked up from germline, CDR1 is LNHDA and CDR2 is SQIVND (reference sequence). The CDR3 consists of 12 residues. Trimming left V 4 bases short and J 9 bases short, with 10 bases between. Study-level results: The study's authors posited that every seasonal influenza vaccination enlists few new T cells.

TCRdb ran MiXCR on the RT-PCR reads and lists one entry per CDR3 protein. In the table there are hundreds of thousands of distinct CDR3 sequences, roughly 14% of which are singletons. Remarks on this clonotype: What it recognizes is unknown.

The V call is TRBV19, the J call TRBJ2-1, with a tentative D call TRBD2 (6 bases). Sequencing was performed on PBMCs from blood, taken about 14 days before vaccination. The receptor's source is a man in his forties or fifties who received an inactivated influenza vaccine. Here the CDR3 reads CASSRVGGEQFF. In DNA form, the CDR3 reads TGTGCCAGTAGTAGGGTCGGGGGTGAGCAGTTCTTC. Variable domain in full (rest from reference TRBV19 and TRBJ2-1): DGGITQSPKYLFRKEGQNVTLSCEQNLNHDAMYWYRQDPGQGLRLIYYSQIVNDFQKGDIAEGYSVSREKKESFPLTVTSAQKNPTAFYLCASSRVGGEQFFGPGTRLTVL.